This is a list of T cell receptor beta chains from one sample in a study of cytomegalovirus exposure and HLA in healthy donors. Assay used: immunoSEQ multiplex PCR; TCRdb lists only in-frame clones, some missing. The sample yields about 100,000 clones, roughly 77% seen once. The material sequenced was PBMCs. The receptor set was obtained from a woman aged 50 to 60 in good health and CMV-seropositive. Both conserved end residues are part of each CDR3. D genes are given only for firm matches. Some rows mark clone size as missing; the rest say once, few, many or name a class of expanded clone.

abundance: -
v_gene: TRBV19
d_gene: TRBD2
j_gene: TRBJ2-7
CDR3aa: CASSLGTSGVSYEQYF
CDR3nt: TGTGCCAGTAGTCTTGGGACTAGCGGGGTCTCCTACGAGCAGTACTTC

abundance: -
v_gene: TRBV9
d_gene: -
j_gene: TRBJ1-1
CDR3aa: CASSVGGVGTEAFF
CDR3nt: TGTGCCAGCAGCGTAGGGGGGGTCGGCACTGAAGCTTTCTTT

abundance: -
v_gene: TRBV27
d_gene: TRBD1
j_gene: TRBJ2-7
CDR3aa: CASSPARQGYEQYF
CDR3nt: TGTGCCAGCAGTCCAGCCCGACAGGGGTACGAGCAGTACTTC

abundance: -
v_gene: TRBV5-5
d_gene: -
j_gene: TRBJ2-3
CDR3aa: CASSPFPGHSTDTQYF
CDR3nt: TGTGCCAGCAGCCCCTTCCCGGGACATAGCACAGATACGCAGTATTTT

abundance: -
v_gene: TRBV19
d_gene: TRBD2
j_gene: TRBJ2-1
CDR3aa: CASSPRTSAPMRQFF
CDR3nt: TGTGCCAGTAGTCCTAGGACTAGCGCCCCTATGAGGCAGTTCTTC

abundance: -
v_gene: TRBV7-3
d_gene: -
j_gene: TRBJ2-1
CDR3aa: CASSLGPRGQAFF
CDR3nt: TGTGCCAGCAGCTTGGGCCCCCGTGGGCAGGCGTTCTTC

abundance: -
v_gene: TRBV18
d_gene: TRBD2
j_gene: TRBJ2-3
CDR3aa: CASSPPLLAGGDSTDTQYF
CDR3nt: TGTGCCAGCTCACCACCGTTACTAGCGGGAGGGGATAGCACAGATACGCAGTATTTT

abundance: few
v_gene: TRBV2
d_gene: TRBD1
j_gene: TRBJ2-7
CDR3aa: CASTTGTGGHEQYF
CDR3nt: TGTGCCAGTACTACCGGGACAGGGGGACACGAGCAGTACTTC

abundance: -
v_gene: TRBV7-9
d_gene: -
j_gene: TRBJ2-3
CDR3aa: CASSPHSGSSTDTQYF
CDR3nt: TGTGCCAGCAGCCCCCATAGCGGATCTAGCACAGATACGCAGTATTTT

abundance: once
v_gene: TRBV6-5
d_gene: -
j_gene: TRBJ1-2
CDR3aa: CASTRNGGGYTF
CDR3nt: TGTGCCAGCACCAGGAATGGTGGTGGCTACACCTTC

abundance: -
v_gene: TRBV7-8
d_gene: -
j_gene: TRBJ1-5
CDR3aa: CASSLARVFSNQPQHF
CDR3nt: TGTGCCAGCAGCTTAGCTCGGGTGTTTAGCAATCAGCCCCAGCATTTT

abundance: once
v_gene: TRBV7-9
d_gene: TRBD1
j_gene: TRBJ1-4
CDR3aa: CASSFPPGDSEKLFF
CDR3nt: TGTGCCAGCAGTTTCCCCCCAGGGGACAGTGAAAAACTGTTTTTT

abundance: -
v_gene: TRBV10-2
d_gene: TRBD1
j_gene: TRBJ1-1
CDR3aa: CASRVQGTEAFF
CDR3nt: TGCGCCAGCAGGGTACAGGGGACTGAAGCTTTCTTT

abundance: -
v_gene: TRBV6-4
d_gene: -
j_gene: TRBJ2-7
CDR3aa: CASSDPPNGGTVAGSYEQYF
CDR3nt: TGTGCCAGCAGTGACCCACCTAACGGCGGGACAGTAGCTGGCTCCTACGAGCAGTACTTC

abundance: few
v_gene: TRBV30
d_gene: TRBD1
j_gene: TRBJ2-7
CDR3aa: CAWREQGRLNEQYF
CDR3nt: TGTGCCTGGAGGGAACAGGGGCGTCTGAACGAGCAGTACTTC

abundance: -
v_gene: TRBV5-1
d_gene: -
j_gene: TRBJ1-4
CDR3aa: CASSLGQWNSNEKLFF
CDR3nt: TGCGCCAGCAGCTTGGGACAGTGGAACTCTAATGAAAAACTGTTTTTT

abundance: -
v_gene: TRBV5-1
d_gene: TRBD2
j_gene: TRBJ2-7
CDR3aa: CASSSSSGSTGEQYF
CDR3nt: TGCGCCAGCAGCTCCTCTAGCGGGAGTACCGGCGAGCAGTACTTC

abundance: -
v_gene: TRBV7-2
d_gene: TRBD2
j_gene: TRBJ2-7
CDR3aa: CASSTSGAYEQYF
CDR3nt: TGTGCCAGCAGCACTAGCGGGGCCTACGAGCAGTACTTC

abundance: -
v_gene: TRBV30
d_gene: TRBD2
j_gene: TRBJ2-7
CDR3aa: CAWGREAGQYF
CDR3nt: TGTGCCTGGGGACGGGAGGCGGGGCAGTACTTC

abundance: few
v_gene: TRBV2
d_gene: -
j_gene: TRBJ1-1
CDR3aa: CASSDVGAVNTEAFF
CDR3nt: TGTGCCAGCAGTGACGTGGGGGCGGTCAACACTGAAGCTTTCTTT

abundance: few
v_gene: TRBV19
d_gene: -
j_gene: TRBJ1-1
CDR3aa: CASSSGQMNTEAFF
CDR3nt: TGTGCCAGTAGTTCGGGACAAATGAACACTGAAGCTTTCTTT

abundance: -
v_gene: TRBV6-1
d_gene: -
j_gene: TRBJ1-1
CDR3aa: CASSEAGPVKAFF
CDR3nt: TGTGCCAGCAGTGAAGCGGGCCCTGTGAAGGCTTTCTTT

abundance: -
v_gene: TRBV10-3
d_gene: -
j_gene: TRBJ2-2
CDR3aa: CATFRGTNTGELFF
CDR3nt: TGTGCCACTTTCAGGGGTACGAACACCGGGGAGCTGTTTTTT

abundance: -
v_gene: TRBV5-1
d_gene: TRBD2
j_gene: TRBJ2-2
CDR3aa: CASSPRDYLTGELFF
CDR3nt: TGCGCCAGCAGCCCACGGGACTATTTAACCGGGGAGCTGTTTTTT

abundance: few
v_gene: TRBV25-1
d_gene: TRBD2
j_gene: TRBJ2-7
CDR3aa: CASSETTSGDVLEQYF
CDR3nt: TGTGCCAGCAGTGAAACGACTAGCGGAGATGTCTTGGAGCAGTACTTC

abundance: -
v_gene: TRBV9
d_gene: -
j_gene: TRBJ2-7
CDR3aa: CASSGQGISNEQYF
CDR3nt: TGTGCCAGCAGCGGGCAGGGAATCAGTAACGAGCAGTACTTC

abundance: -
v_gene: TRBV5-6
d_gene: TRBD1
j_gene: TRBJ2-7
CDR3aa: CASSLFSGGQNFYEQYF
CDR3nt: TGTGCCAGCAGTTTGTTTAGTGGGGGACAGAACTTCTACGAGCAGTACTTC

abundance: -
v_gene: TRBV10-3
d_gene: TRBD1
j_gene: TRBJ2-6
CDR3aa: CAISPGQGSGANVLTF
CDR3nt: TGTGCCATCAGTCCGGGACAGGGTTCCGGGGCCAACGTCCTGACTTTC

abundance: -
v_gene: TRBV2
d_gene: -
j_gene: TRBJ1-1
CDR3aa: CASRPHRVLNTEAFF
CDR3nt: TGTGCCAGCCGCCCCCACAGGGTGCTGAACACTGAAGCTTTCTTT

abundance: -
v_gene: TRBV10-2
d_gene: TRBD1
j_gene: TRBJ1-1
CDR3aa: CASRQDRGGTEAFF
CDR3nt: TGCGCCAGCAGACAGGACAGGGGAGGCACTGAAGCTTTCTTT

abundance: few
v_gene: TRBV6-5
d_gene: -
j_gene: TRBJ1-1
CDR3aa: CASSYRETMNTEAFF
CDR3nt: TGTGCCAGCAGTTACAGGGAGACCATGAACACTGAAGCTTTCTTT

abundance: -
v_gene: TRBV5-1
d_gene: -
j_gene: TRBJ2-7
CDR3aa: CASSPTGSLGDEQYF
CDR3nt: TGCGCCAGCAGCCCCACGGGGAGCCTCGGCGACGAGCAGTACTTC

abundance: -
v_gene: TRBV7-3
d_gene: -
j_gene: TRBJ2-3
CDR3aa: CASSLFGGRTDTQYF
CDR3nt: TGTGCCAGCAGCTTATTCGGAGGAAGGACAGATACGCAGTATTTT

abundance: -
v_gene: TRBV15
d_gene: TRBD2
j_gene: TRBJ2-7
CDR3aa: CATSRDPRGGSYEQYF
CDR3nt: TGTGCCACCAGCAGAGATCCGCGGGGGGGCTCCTACGAGCAGTACTTC

abundance: -
v_gene: TRBV5-4
d_gene: TRBD2
j_gene: TRBJ2-7
CDR3aa: CASSLRTSGTHEQYF
CDR3nt: TGTGCCAGCAGCTTGCGGACTAGCGGGACCCACGAGCAGTACTTC

abundance: -
v_gene: TRBV30
d_gene: TRBD2
j_gene: TRBJ2-3
CDR3aa: CAWSPGGGGADTQYF
CDR3nt: TGTGCCTGGAGTCCCGGGGGCGGGGGGGCAGATACGCAGTATTTT

abundance: once
v_gene: TRBV6-1
d_gene: -
j_gene: TRBJ1-2
CDR3aa: CASTQGLANYGYTF
CDR3nt: TGTGCCAGCACCCAGGGTTTAGCTAACTATGGCTACACCTTC

abundance: -
v_gene: TRBV29-1
d_gene: -
j_gene: TRBJ2-5
CDR3aa: CSVGPRVETQYF
CDR3nt: TGCAGCGTTGGTCCGAGGGTCGAGACCCAGTACTTC

abundance: -
v_gene: TRBV18
d_gene: TRBD1
j_gene: TRBJ1-2
CDR3aa: CASSPTLGGYYGYTF
CDR3nt: TGTGCCAGCTCTCCAACCTTAGGGGGCTACTATGGCTACACCTTC

abundance: -
v_gene: TRBV5-1
d_gene: -
j_gene: TRBJ1-1
CDR3aa: CASSFSGEAFF
CDR3nt: TGCGCCAGCAGCTTTTCGGGTGAAGCTTTCTTT

abundance: once
v_gene: TRBV9
d_gene: TRBD2
j_gene: TRBJ2-1
CDR3aa: CASSPPSGTSGGEQFF
CDR3nt: TGTGCCAGCAGCCCTCCATCGGGGACTAGCGGGGGGGAGCAGTTCTTC

abundance: -
v_gene: TRBV7-2
d_gene: -
j_gene: TRBJ2-3
CDR3aa: CASSLQPGDTQYF
CDR3nt: TGTGCCAGCAGCTTACAGCCCGGGGATACGCAGTATTTT

abundance: -
v_gene: TRBV2
d_gene: TRBD1
j_gene: TRBJ1-1
CDR3aa: CAVRRDSTEAFF
CDR3nt: TGTGCCGTTAGACGGGACAGCACTGAAGCTTTCTTT